This is a list of T cell receptor beta chains from one sample in a study of blood T cell repertoires in COVID-19. Libraries were prepared by immunoSEQ multiplex PCR; TCRdb keeps only in-frame clonotypes and omits some of them. In the table there are 200,000 to 250,000 clones, 85% to 90% of which are singletons. The material sequenced was PBMCs or T cells enriched from blood (not recorded which). These receptors were collected from a woman between 50 and 59 years old with acute COVID-19. Each CDR3 is given with its conserved first and last residue. The order of the fields is V gene, J gene, CDR3 protein.

V: TRBV28
J: TRBJ2-7
CDR3: CASSSGQSYEQYF

V: TRBV28
J: TRBJ1-1
CDR3: CASRPPGVTEAFF

V: TRBV5-5
J: TRBJ1-2
CDR3: CASSWDRVTGGYTF

V: TRBV5-1
J: TRBJ2-2
CDR3: CASSLAAANANTGELFF

V: TRBV29-1
J: TRBJ2-5
CDR3: CSVSETTQYF

V: TRBV30
J: TRBJ1-5
CDR3: CAWSVGADQPQHF

V: TRBV7-3
J: TRBJ2-5
CDR3: CASSLSNGETQYF

V: TRBV27
J: TRBJ2-7
CDR3: CASSSTGTSYEQYF

V: TRBV4-1
J: TRBJ1-4
CDR3: CASSQDRGVSEKLFF

V: TRBV5-1
J: TRBJ2-7
CDR3: CASSLAGTSGNNEQYF

V: TRBV11-2
J: TRBJ2-5
CDR3: CASSPGQVGGTQYF

V: TRBV30
J: TRBJ1-5
CDR3: CAWSPREDQPQHF

V: TRBV18
J: TRBJ1-2
CDR3: CASSLDIDYGYTF

V: TRBV9
J: TRBJ2-7
CDR3: CASSVDPGGYEQYF

V: TRBV14
J: TRBJ2-1
CDR3: CASSQEVGRGQLDEQFF

V: TRBV19
J: TRBJ1-3
CDR3: CASNSRSSGNTIYF

V: TRBV28
J: TRBJ1-5
CDR3: CASSVIPGNQPQHF

V: TRBV15
J: TRBJ1-1
CDR3: CATSREQKAFF

V: TRBV4-1
J: TRBJ2-7
CDR3: CASSQDRWGTSGLVYEQYF

V: TRBV7-3
J: TRBJ2-3
CDR3: CASSAGLAGNTDTQYF

V: TRBV6-5
J: TRBJ2-7
CDR3: CASRTNRGHYEQYF

V: TRBV2
J: TRBJ1-2
CDR3: CASSEVTWQGYTF

V: TRBV7-6
J: TRBJ1-1
CDR3: CASSSGQGWTEAFF

V: TRBV4-2
J: TRBJ2-3
CDR3: CASSRHKIPQNTDTQYF

V: TRBV4-3
J: TRBJ1-1
CDR3: CASSRGRNTEAFF

V: TRBV2
J: TRBJ1-2
CDR3: CASSYGTGAGNYGYTF

V: TRBV28
J: TRBJ1-4
CDR3: CASRGTGLANEKLFF

V: TRBV30
J: TRBJ2-2
CDR3: CAWSGLAGGLAGELFF

V: TRBV27
J: TRBJ1-3
CDR3: CASSILPLSGNTIYF

V: TRBV18
J: TRBJ1-5
CDR3: CASSPTVNQPQHF

V: TRBV5-4
J: TRBJ2-3
CDR3: CASSKLAGVGTDTQYF

V: TRBV5-1
J: TRBJ2-7
CDR3: CASSLDPRRRATYEQYF

V: TRBV18
J: TRBJ1-5
CDR3: CASSPATNQPQHF

V: TRBV18
J: TRBJ1-5
CDR3: CASSREGRAGADQPQHF

V: TRBV7-2
J: TRBJ2-7
CDR3: CASSDRDRGSYEQYF

V: TRBV4-2
J: TRBJ1-4
CDR3: CASSQDLPGGATNEKLFF

V: TRBV9
J: TRBJ2-1
CDR3: CASSVKGLAGNYNEQFF

V: TRBV28
J: TRBJ2-7
CDR3: CASSSGLDKQYF

V: TRBV28
J: TRBJ2-1
CDR3: CASSFLQGPPSEQFF

V: TRBV19
J: TRBJ2-7
CDR3: CASSTGTGGFEQYF

V: TRBV11-2
J: TRBJ2-5
CDR3: CASSLGGKTQYF

V: TRBV7-2
J: TRBJ2-7
CDR3: CASSFAYEQYF

V: TRBV27
J: TRBJ2-7
CDR3: CASSSNRLSPLHF

V: TRBV5-1
J: TRBJ2-3
CDR3: CASSLQTDTQYF

V: TRBV28
J: TRBJ1-1
CDR3: CASSIQQGTFF

V: TRBV7-8
J: TRBJ1-1
CDR3: CASTPQSQNTEAFF

V: TRBV6-5
J: TRBJ1-1
CDR3: CASSYSAGVNTEAFF

V: TRBV7-8
J: TRBJ2-1
CDR3: CASSRSVNEQFF

V: TRBV5-1
J: TRBJ2-1
CDR3: CASRGQGDEQFF

V: TRBV21-1
J: TRBJ1-2
CDR3: CASSKVDPTGGYTF

V: TRBV7-2
J: TRBJ1-1
CDR3: CASIIGGGLPTEAFF

V: TRBV28
J: TRBJ1-2
CDR3: CASSFGTTYGYTF

V: TRBV2
J: TRBJ1-6
CDR3: CASTPGGTGPYNSPLHF

V: TRBV28
J: TRBJ2-1
CDR3: CASRSGTSLDEQFF